What follows is one T cell receptor (beta chain) and its context. The DNA is omitted, as the CDR3 cannot be located on it reliably, and the CDR3 follows TCRdb's listing. Aged 18 to 65, hyperthyroidism patients had been newly diagnosed, with under 2 months' duration. The sample comes from a study of Graves' ophthalmopathy and Graves' hyperthyroidism. The study amplified TCR beta CDR3 regions using RNA transcripts. RT-PCR with HTBI primers came first, then second-round multiplex PCR. TCRdb used MiXCR to reprocess the multiplex PCR reads, holding one entry per CDR3 protein. The sample records 1 million to 1.3 million distinct CDR3 sequences, 35% to 45% being singletons. The CDR3 is 12 amino acids long, termini counted. CDR1 and CDR2 from the germline V gene are DFQATT and SNEGSKA (reference sequence).

The gene calls are TRBV20-1 and TRBJ2-2; the table names TRBD1, a call not compared with the DNA. The sequencing input was peripheral blood or thyroid tissue (not recorded which). The TCR was taken from an adult man with Graves' hyperthyroidism. The CDR3 is CSARPGQGSCFF.